The 20 T cell receptor beta chains listed next were all sequenced from one sample in a study of STAT3 mutations in large granular lymphocyte leukemia. Their antigens remain unidentified. Regarding the study as a whole: In T-cell large granular lymphocyte leukemia, about half of patients showed multiple immunodominant subclonotypes.

Produced via immunoSEQ multiplex PCR; TCRdb's table is partial and in-frame only. The data show more than 1,500 clones, around 64% seen once. Material for sequencing was peripheral blood mononuclear cells. These receptors were taken from a man between 60 and 70 years old with T-cell large granular lymphocyte leukemia. Some clones in this sample may be carry-over from other donors' samples.

This chain joins TRBV13 and TRBJ2-1; 12 bases agree with TRBD2. The CDR3 length is 15 residues. CDR1 PRHDT and CDR2 FYEKMQ come from the germline V gene (reference sequence). V shed 5 bases, J shed 9 bases, and the junction held 8 bases outside the gene matches. CDR3 protein: CASSPSLAGGPEQFF. As DNA, the CDR3 is TGTGCCAGCAGCCCGAGCCTAGCGGGGGGGCCTGAGCAGTTCTTC.

The chain employs TRBV5-4 and TRBJ2-7; 8 bases match TRBD2. The V gene's germline CDR1 is SGHNT and CDR2 YYREEE (reference sequence). Trimming at V came to 1 base and at J to 5 bases, leaving 2 bases not matched to a gene. CDR3 size: 13 residues. CDR3 sequence: CASSLLGGDEQYF. The CDR3 DNA is TGTGCCAGCAGCTTGCTCGGGGGGGACGAGCAGTACTTC.

V and J are TRBV30 and TRBJ1-2; TRBD1 aligns across 7 bases. The CDR3 runs to 9 residues. Germline V gives CDR1 GTSNPN, CDR2 SVGIG (reference sequence). J lost 6 bases, V lost 8 bases, and 0 bases had no gene match. The CDR3 region is CATGDGYTF. As DNA, the CDR3 is TGTGCCACAGGGGATGGCTACACCTTC.

This clone was counted between two and nine times. This chain uses TRBV27 with TRBJ1-5, with D maybe TRBD1 (6 bases). Trimming took off 4 bases at V and 6 bases at J, with 16 bases between the two ends. The CDR3 contains 15 residues. CDR1 is MNHEY and CDR2 is SMNVEV in the germline V gene (reference sequence). As DNA, the CDR3 is TGTGCCAGCAGTTCGACAGGAGGAGCACCTCAGCCCCAGCATTTT. Translation gives CASSSTGGAPQPQHF.

This clone rates as large. This rearrangement joins TRBV19 to TRBJ2-5; D is possibly TRBD2 (6 bases). This CDR3 is built from 15 residues. V shed 0 bases and J shed 4 bases, with 12 bases lying between them. Germline assignment: CDR1 LNHDA and CDR2 SQIVND (reference sequence). This CDR3 reads CASSIDRGRRETQYF. CDR3 in DNA: TGTGCCAGTAGTATAGATCGGGGGAGGCGAGAGACCCAGTACTTC.

J is TRBJ1-6 and V is TRBV6-5; 7 nucleotides line up with TRBD1. This CDR3 is 14 amino acids long. Germline loops: CDR1 MNHEY, CDR2 SVGAGI. Germline trimming cut 3 bases from V and 9 bases from J; bases unmatched to any gene: 5. CDR3 nucleotides: TGTGCCAGCAGTTATCGACAGGGATTTTCACCCCTCCACTTT. This gives the protein CASSYRQGFSPLHF.

The genes are TRBV5-4 and TRBJ2-3; no clear D. The CDR3 consists of 13 residues. Germline CDR1 is SGHNT and CDR2 is YYREEE (reference sequence). V was shortened by 0 bases and J by 6 bases, with 8 bases between the two germline ends. The CDR3 here is CASSLAGSDTQYF. The CDR3 DNA follows: TGTGCCAGCAGCTTGGCCGGGTCGGATACGCAGTATTTT. Filled out from reference TRBV5-4 and TRBJ2-3, the complete variable domain reads ETGVTQSPTHLIKTRGQQVTLRCSSQSGHNTVSWYQQALGQGPQFIFQYYREEENGRGNFPPRFSGLQFPNYSSELNVNALELDDSALYLCASSLAGSDTQYFGPGTRLTVL.

The chain couples TRBV30 to TRBJ1-3, with D perhaps TRBD1 (6 bases). Germline lookup yields CDR1 GTSNPN and CDR2 SVGIG (reference sequence). The CDR3 consists of 13 residues. V was cut by 3 bases and J by 7 bases, with 13 bases left in between. Here the CDR3 DNA reads TGTGCCTGGAGAGAGGGAGGGGGGAACACCATATATTTT. Amino acid sequence: CAWREGGGNTIYF.

The chain is built from TRBV29-1 and TRBJ2-1, with TRBD1 identical over 9 bases. This CDR3 has 14 amino acids. In germline, CDR1 is SQVTM, CDR2 ANQGSEA. The V gene end was trimmed by 6 bases and the J gene end by 4 bases; junction bases not matched to a gene: 7. The CDR3 DNA follows: TGCAGCGTGCCCGGGACAGGGCTTTACAATGAGCAGTTCTTC. Amino acid sequence: CSVPGTGLYNEQFF.

This chain connects TRBV4-3 to TRBJ2-1; 7 bases map to TRBD2. CDR1 and CDR2 from the germline V gene are LGHNA and YSLEER. Germline trimming cut 8 bases from V and 2 bases from J; bases unmatched to any gene: 9. The CDR3 is 15 residues long. The CDR3 nucleotides read TGCGCCAGCGCCCGGGAGCGGGGACCCTACAATGAGCAGTTCTTC. Amino acid sequence: CASARERGPYNEQFF.

The chain combines TRBV18 with TRBJ2-7; TRBD1 agrees at 9 bases. The CDR3 runs 14 residues. Per germline, CDR1 KGHSH and CDR2 LQKENI. Trimming took 6 bases from V and 4 from J; bases not matched to a gene: 7. In nucleotides, the CDR3 is TGTGCCAGCTCGCAAACCGGGACAGGGTACGAGCAGTACTTC. It is translated as CASSQTGTGYEQYF. Full variable domain (remainder filled in from reference TRBV18 and TRBJ2-7): NAGVMQNPRHLVRRRGQEARLRCSPMKGHSHVYWYRQLPEEGLKFMVYLQKENIIDESGMPKERFSAEFPKEGPSILRIQQVVRGDSAAYFCASSQTGTGYEQYFGPGTRLTVT.

The V call is TRBV7-8, the J call TRBJ2-7, with 7 bases aligning to TRBD1. In germline, CDR1 is SGHVS, CDR2 FQNEAQ. CDR3 size: 12 residues. Trimming cost V 5 bases and J 7 bases; bases outside gene matches: 5. For the CDR3, the DNA is TGTGCCAGCAGCAAGACAGGGTGGGAGCAGTACTTC. Translating gives CASSKTGWEQYF.

CDR3 in DNA: TGTGCCAGCAGTGAATGGGGTTCTGAAGCTTTCTTT. This gives the protein CASSEWGSEAFF. The chain combines TRBV25-1 with TRBJ1-1; D uncertain. Trimming pared 1 base from V and 6 bases from J, leaving 6 bases between. CDR1 is MGHDK and CDR2 is SYGVNS in the germline V gene. This CDR3 is built from 12 residues. The whole variable domain, remainder taken from reference TRBV25-1 and TRBJ1-1, is EADIYQTPRYLVIGTGKKITLECSQTMGHDKMYWYQQDPGMELHLIHYSYGVNSTEKGDLSSESTVSRIRTEHFPLTLESARPSHTSQYLCASSEWGSEAFFGQGTRLTVV.

The chain couples TRBV5-1 to TRBJ1-2; D perhaps matches TRBD1 (6 bases). V lost 4 bases to trimming and J lost 2 bases, with 12 bases between them. CDR1 is SGHRS and CDR2 is YFSETQ in the germline V gene. This CDR3 is 14 amino acids long. CDR3: CASSPGGGNYGYTF. The CDR3 coding sequence is TGCGCCAGCAGCCCCGGAGGGGGGAACTATGGCTACACCTTC.

The chain has TRBV5-1 and TRBJ2-7; no reliable D call. Germline CDR1 is SGHRS and CDR2 is YFSETQ. CDR3 length equals 14 residues. The germline V and J ends were trimmed by 0 bases and 0 bases, with 7 bases remaining between them. Written as DNA, the CDR3 is TGCGCCAGCAGCTTGGTTCCACTCTCCTACGAGCAGTACTTC. Translating gives CASSLVPLSYEQYF.

This chain joins TRBV29-1 and TRBJ1-5, with D possibly TRBD1 on 6 matching bases. Per the germline V gene, CDR1 is SQVTM and CDR2 is ANQGSEA. V dropped 7 bases and J dropped 4 bases, with 17 bases sitting between them. This CDR3 comprises 14 residues. The CDR3 coding sequence is TGCAGCGCTTCCCCAGGGGACGCGAATCAGCCCCAGCATTTT. Translated: CSASPGDANQPQHF.

This chain uses TRBV5-4 with TRBJ2-7, with D unresolved. Germline lookup yields CDR1 SGHNT and CDR2 YYREEE (reference sequence). The V gene lost 0 bases and the J gene lost 4 bases, with 2 bases spanning the gap. There are 11 residues in the CDR3. The CDR3 coding sequence is TGTGCCAGCAGCTTGGGTTACGAGCAGTACTTC. Residues: CASSLGYEQYF. Full variable domain (missing parts from reference TRBV5-4 and TRBJ2-7): ETGVTQSPTHLIKTRGQQVTLRCSSQSGHNTVSWYQQALGQGPQFIFQYYREEENGRGNFPPRFSGLQFPNYSSELNVNALELDDSALYLCASSLGYEQYFGPGTRLTVT.

Turning to this clone: The CDR3 carries no conserved terminal phenylalanine or tryptophan, so it likely arises from a read error. Because the CDR3's place on the DNA is in doubt, the DNA is left out and the CDR3 is given as listed by TCRdb. The rearrangement uses TRBV7-9 and TRBJ1-1. 9 amino acids form the CDR3, both terminal residues included. Germline assignment: CDR1 SEHNR and CDR2 FQNEAQ (reference sequence). The CDR3 loop is CASSLVFFG.

Points on this clone: Other DNA sequences within the sample encode an identical CDR3. The chain uses TRBV5-1 and TRBJ1-1, with 7 bases identical to TRBD1. CDR3 size: 14 residues. CDR1 SGHRS and CDR2 YFSETQ come from the germline V gene. With 1 base clipped from V and 4 bases from J, the junction kept 4 bases outside the gene matches. Written as DNA, the CDR3 is TGCGCCAGCAGCTTGACAGGGGTTGGCACTGAAGCTTTCTTT. Translation: CASSLTGVGTEAFF.

This clone was seen a few times. V gene TRBV29-1 combines with J gene TRBJ1-5; D is undetermined. The CDR3 is 12 amino acids. Trimming cost V 4 bases and J 2 bases, with 6 bases left between them. In germline, CDR1 is SQVTM, CDR2 ANQGSEA. The DNA for the CDR3 is TGCAGCGTTGCGTCAGGCAATCAGCCCCAGCATTTT. The encoded protein is CSVASGNQPQHF. Full variable domain (remainder filled in from reference TRBV29-1 and TRBJ1-5): SAVISQKPSRDICQRGTSLTIQCQVDSQVTMMFWYRQQPGQSLTLIATANQGSEATYESGFVIDKFPISRPNLTFSTLTVSNMSPEDSSIYLCSVASGNQPQHFGDGTRLSIL.